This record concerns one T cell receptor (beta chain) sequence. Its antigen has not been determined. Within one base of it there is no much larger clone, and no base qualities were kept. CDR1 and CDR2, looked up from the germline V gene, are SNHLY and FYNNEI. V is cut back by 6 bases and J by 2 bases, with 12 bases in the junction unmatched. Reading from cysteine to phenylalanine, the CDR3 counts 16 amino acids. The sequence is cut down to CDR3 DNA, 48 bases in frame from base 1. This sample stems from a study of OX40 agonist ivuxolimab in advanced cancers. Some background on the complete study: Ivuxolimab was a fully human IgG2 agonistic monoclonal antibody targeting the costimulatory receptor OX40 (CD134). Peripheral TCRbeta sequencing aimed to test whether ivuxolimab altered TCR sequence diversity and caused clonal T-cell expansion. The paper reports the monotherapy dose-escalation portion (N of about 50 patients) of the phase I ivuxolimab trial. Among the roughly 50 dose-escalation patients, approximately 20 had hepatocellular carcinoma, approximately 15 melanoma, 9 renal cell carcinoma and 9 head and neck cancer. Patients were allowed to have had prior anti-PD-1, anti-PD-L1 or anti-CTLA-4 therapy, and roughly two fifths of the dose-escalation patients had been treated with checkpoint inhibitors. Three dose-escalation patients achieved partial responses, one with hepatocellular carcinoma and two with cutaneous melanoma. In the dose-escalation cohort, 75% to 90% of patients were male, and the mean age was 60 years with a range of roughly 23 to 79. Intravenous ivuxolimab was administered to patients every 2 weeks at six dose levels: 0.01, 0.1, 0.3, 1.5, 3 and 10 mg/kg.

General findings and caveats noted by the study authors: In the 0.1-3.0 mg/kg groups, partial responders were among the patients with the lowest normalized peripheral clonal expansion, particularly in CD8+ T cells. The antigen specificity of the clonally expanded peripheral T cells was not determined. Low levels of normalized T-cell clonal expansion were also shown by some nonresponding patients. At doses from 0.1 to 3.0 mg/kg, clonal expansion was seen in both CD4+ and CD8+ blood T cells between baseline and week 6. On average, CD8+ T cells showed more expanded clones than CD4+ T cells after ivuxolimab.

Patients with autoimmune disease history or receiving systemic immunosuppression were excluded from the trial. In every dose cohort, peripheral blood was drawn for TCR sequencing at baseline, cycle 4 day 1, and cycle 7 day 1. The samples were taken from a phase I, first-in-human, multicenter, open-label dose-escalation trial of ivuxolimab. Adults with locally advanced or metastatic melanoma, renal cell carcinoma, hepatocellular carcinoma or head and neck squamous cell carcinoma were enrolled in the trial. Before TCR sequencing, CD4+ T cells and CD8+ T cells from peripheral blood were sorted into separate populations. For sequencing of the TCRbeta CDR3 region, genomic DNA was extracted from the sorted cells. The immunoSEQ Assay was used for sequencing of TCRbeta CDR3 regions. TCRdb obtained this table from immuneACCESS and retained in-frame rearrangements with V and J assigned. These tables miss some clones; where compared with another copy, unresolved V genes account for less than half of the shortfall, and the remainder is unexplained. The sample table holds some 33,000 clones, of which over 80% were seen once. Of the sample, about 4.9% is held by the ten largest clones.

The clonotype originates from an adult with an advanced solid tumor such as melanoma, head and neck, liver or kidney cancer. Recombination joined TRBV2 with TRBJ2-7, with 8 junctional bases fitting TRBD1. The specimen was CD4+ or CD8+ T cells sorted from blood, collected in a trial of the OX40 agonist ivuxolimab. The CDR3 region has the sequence CASSGGPGGLPYEQYF. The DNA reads TGTGCCAGCAGCGGGGGACCAGGGGGCTTACCCTACGAGCAGTACTTC.